Presented here are 6 T cell receptor beta chains from one specimen sequenced in a study of blood T cell repertoires in COVID-19. Clones were read by immunoSEQ multiplex PCR, and TCRdb kept only the in-frame ones, dropping some. The sample consists of just over 300,000 clones, about nine tenths of them appearing once. The sample comprised peripheral blood. The receptor source for this set is a woman aged 30 to 39 with COVID-19, enrolled during active disease.

The gene calls are TRBV6-5 and TRBJ1-6; TRBD1 agrees at 9 bases. CDR3 length: 15 residues. The germline V gene encodes CDR1 MNHEY and CDR2 SVGAGI. J gave up 8 bases and V 8 bases, and 10 bases lay outside the gene matches. For the CDR3, the DNA is TGTGCCAGCTGCTCATTCCGGACAGGGGATTCACCCCTCCACTTT. Its translation: CASCSFRTGDSPLHF.

This rearrangement joins TRBV5-1 to TRBJ1-1; D ambiguous. The ends were cut back, 0 bases at V and 3 bases at J, with 12 bases in the middle. CDR3 length: 15 amino acids. Germline lookup yields CDR1 SGHRS and CDR2 YFSETQ. The CDR3 bases are TGCGCCAGCAGCTTGGGGGCCCAGGTCGACACTGAAGCTTTCTTT. Translated: CASSLGAQVDTEAFF.

V and J are TRBV2 and TRBJ1-2; D is ambiguous. V gave up 1 base and J gave up 6 bases, with 9 bases separating them. From germline, CDR1 is SNHLY and CDR2 FYNNEI. CDR3 length equals 13 residues. DNA of the CDR3: TGTGCCAGCAGTGAAGGTATCGGGGATGGCTACACCTTC. Its translation: CASSEGIGDGYTF.

The rearrangement links TRBV9 to TRBJ2-5; D might be TRBD2 (6 bases). The germline gives CDR1 SGDLS, CDR2 YYNGEE. With 0 bases removed from V and 2 bases from J, the gap between germline ends came to 8 bases. The CDR3 contains 14 residues. CDR3 sequence reads: CASSVGGVQETQYF. Written as DNA, the CDR3 is TGTGCCAGCAGCGTAGGCGGGGTGCAAGAGACCCAGTACTTC.

The chain employs TRBV3-1 (or the pseudogene TRBV3-2) and TRBJ1-2; 10 positions match TRBD1. The trim removed 5 bases at V and 6 bases at J, leaving 3 bases unmatched. CDR1 is LGHDT, CDR2 YNNKEL, per germline (reference sequence). This CDR3 has 13 amino acids. CDR3 protein: CASSIGQGDGYTF. As DNA, the CDR3 is TGTGCCAGCAGCATAGGACAGGGGGATGGCTACACCTTC.

This sequence joins TRBV5-4 and TRBJ1-1; 8 bases fit TRBD1. The CDR3 is 17 residues long. CDR1 is SGHNT and CDR2 is YYREEE in the germline V gene (reference sequence). Trimming cost V 4 bases and J 5 bases; bases outside gene matches: 16. The CDR3 protein is CASSHALSVTGVTEAFF. The DNA of the CDR3 is TGTGCCAGCAGCCACGCACTCTCCGTGACAGGGGTGACTGAAGCTTTCTTT. The full variable domain, rest sourced from reference TRBV5-4 and TRBJ1-1, is ETGVTQSPTHLIKTRGQQVTLRCSSQSGHNTVSWYQQALGQGPQFIFQYYREEENGRGNFPPRFSGLQFPNYSSELNVNALELDDSALYLCASSHALSVTGVTEAFFGQGTRLTVV.